This passage covers 24 T cell receptor beta chains from one sample sequenced in a study of T cell responses to AZD1222 COVID-19 vaccine. The repertoire was sequenced with immunoSEQ multiplex PCR; TCRdb's copy has only in-frame clones and lacks some. The table has around 95,000 clones, around nine tenths seen once. This sample comprised peripheral blood, obtained on day 0 of AZD1222 vaccination. The origin of the receptors is an adult in good health.

The chain couples TRBV3-1 (or the pseudogene TRBV3-2) to TRBJ2-7; D remains unclear. The CDR3 totals 15 residues. V lost 4 bases and J lost 5, with 18 bases in between. Germline-derived CDR1 and CDR2 are LGHDT and YNNKEL (reference sequence). CDR3 residues: CASSLAPDFPHEQYF. In DNA form, the CDR3 reads TGTGCCAGCAGCCTCGCTCCAGACTTCCCCCACGAGCAGTACTTC.

The chain recombines TRBV19 with TRBJ1-2; the D gene is possibly TRBD1 (6 bases). The CDR3 covers 14 residues. The V end was cut by 7 bases, the J end by 6 bases, with 18 bases between. CDR1 and CDR2 from the germline V gene are LNHDA and SQIVND (reference sequence). CDR3 protein: CASTPTGKGNGYTF. CDR3 nucleotide sequence: TGTGCCAGTACCCCGACAGGCAAGGGAAATGGCTACACCTTC. The variable domain in full, with the rest retrieved from reference TRBV19 and TRBJ1-2, is DGGITQSPKYLFRKEGQNVTLSCEQNLNHDAMYWYRQDPGQGLRLIYYSQIVNDFQKGDIAEGYSVSREKKESFPLTVTSAQKNPTAFYLCASTPTGKGNGYTFGSGTRLTVV.

This chain connects TRBV9 to TRBJ2-7, with TRBD2 matching 10 bases. The ends lost 2 bases at V and 4 bases at J; junction bases unmatched: 6. CDR3 size: 15 residues. The germline V gene encodes CDR1 SGDLS and CDR2 YYNGEE. The CDR3 bases are TGTGCCAGCAGCGTCCTAGCGGGAGCCCCTTACGAGCAGTACTTC. This codes for CASSVLAGAPYEQYF.

The chain joins TRBV11-2 to TRBJ2-7; D may be TRBD2 (5 bases). CDR1 is SGHAT and CDR2 is FQNNGV in the germline V gene. The CDR3 is 14 residues long. The germline V and J ends were trimmed by 1 base and 0 bases, with 7 bases remaining between them. The CDR3 bases are TGTGCCAGCAGCTTAGGAGAGGGCTCCTACGAGCAGTACTTC. This translates into CASSLGEGSYEQYF.

This rearrangement joins TRBV2 to TRBJ2-7, with TRBD2 identical over 8 bases. CDR3 size: 14 residues. V shed 3 bases, J shed 6 bases, and the junction held 7 bases outside the gene matches. CDR1 is SNHLY, CDR2 FYNNEI, per germline. In nucleotides, the CDR3 is TGTGCCAGCAGTGATGTCATAAGCGGGGGCGAGCAGTACTTC. Its protein is CASSDVISGGEQYF.

The rearrangement uses TRBV5-1 and TRBJ1-1; D is uncertain. Trimming took 4 bases from V and 2 from J, leaving 9 bases between them. Germline-derived CDR1 and CDR2 are SGHRS and YFSETQ. CDR3 length equals 13 residues. The CDR3 loop is CASSIDINTEAFF. The CDR3 region has the DNA TGCGCCAGCAGCATTGACATAAACACTGAAGCTTTCTTT.

The chain carries TRBV27 and TRBJ1-5; perhaps TRBD1 as D (6 bases). The CDR3 is 16 residues long. The V gene's germline CDR1 is MNHEY and CDR2 SMNVEV (reference sequence). V was cut by 4 bases and J by 5 bases, with 18 bases left in between. Here the CDR3 DNA reads TGTGCCAGCAGTTCGGCGTTGACAGGCCGCGATCAGCCCCAGCATTTT. Translating it yields CASSSALTGRDQPQHF.

CDR3 DNA: TGTGCCAGCATGCGGGCCTTTAGCACAGATACGCAGTATTTT. It yields the protein CASMRAFSTDTQYF. The chain couples TRBV7-9 to TRBJ2-3, with D tentatively TRBD2 (5 bases). The CDR3 runs 14 residues. V gave up 7 bases and J gave up 0 bases, with 11 bases separating them. Germline V gene data show CDR1 as SEHNR and CDR2 as FQNEAQ (reference sequence).

The V gene is TRBV7-9, the J gene TRBJ1-4; TRBD1 matches 8 bases. Germline V gives CDR1 SEHNR, CDR2 FQNEAQ (reference sequence). Trimming cost V 2 bases and J 8 bases; bases outside gene matches: 4. The CDR3 loop spans 14 amino acids. CDR3 DNA sequence: TGTGCCAGCAGCTTACAGGGGGCGCGAGAAAAACTGTTTTTT. As protein: CASSLQGAREKLFF.

The chain combines TRBV6-5 with TRBJ1-5, with TRBD1 matching 9 bases. Germline CDR1 reads MNHEY; CDR2 reads SVGAGI. The CDR3 contains 13 residues. The junction had 8 bases not matched to a gene; V was cut back by 7 bases and J by 10 bases. CDR3 sequence: CASMGTGISPQHF. CDR3 coding DNA: TGTGCCAGCATGGGGACAGGGATCTCCCCCCAGCATTTT.

This chain uses TRBV18 with TRBJ1-4; no firm D call. Germline V CDR1 and CDR2: KGHSH, LQKENI. The V gene lost 0 bases and the J gene lost 7 bases, with 12 bases spanning the gap. CDR3 size: 15 residues. For the CDR3, the DNA is TGTGCCAGCTCACCACCAAATTCAGGAAGTGAAAAACTGTTTTTT. Protein sequence: CASSPPNSGSEKLFF.

This clone showed up just a few times. The rearrangement links TRBV5-4 to TRBJ2-7, with 7 bases lining up with TRBD1. The CDR3 is 15 residues long. Germline V gene sequence: CDR1 SGHNT, CDR2 YYREEE (reference sequence). V dropped 4 bases and J dropped 2; count of bases not matched to a gene: 9. This CDR3 reads CASSRDRAGAYEQYF. The CDR3 DNA reads as TGTGCCAGCAGCCGAGACAGGGCCGGTGCCTACGAGCAGTACTTC. The complete variable domain, with remaining parts taken from reference TRBV5-4 and TRBJ2-7, reads ETGVTQSPTHLIKTRGQQVTLRCSSQSGHNTVSWYQQALGQGPQFIFQYYREEENGRGNFPPRFSGLQFPNYSSELNVNALELDDSALYLCASSRDRAGAYEQYFGPGTRLTVT.

In this sample, this clone turned up a few times. The same CDR3 also results from other DNA sequences found in this sample. V gene TRBV11-2 combines with J gene TRBJ2-2; no clear D. The CDR3 runs to 12 residues. Germline values: CDR1 SGHAT, CDR2 FQNNGV. V lost 3 bases and J 1 base, leaving 0 bases between the germline ends. The CDR3 DNA reads as TGTGCCAGCAGCTTGAACACCGGGGAGCTGTTTTTT. Translating gives CASSLNTGELFF.

The CDR3 is CASSLFQGSTDTQYF. The CDR3 nucleotides are TGTGCCAGCAGTTTATTTCAGGGGTCCACAGATACGCAGTATTTT. The chain recombines TRBV28 with TRBJ2-3; possible D gene TRBD1, 6 bases. This CDR3 has 15 amino acids. V was cut by 1 base and J by 2 bases, with 10 bases left in between. The germline V gene has CDR1 MDHEN and CDR2 SYDVKM.

V and J are TRBV6-6 and TRBJ1-1, with D possibly matching TRBD1 (6 bases). V gave up 7 bases and J gave up 1 base, with 13 bases separating them. The CDR3 sequence is 14 residues long. Germline V CDR1 and CDR2: MNHNY, SVGAGI (reference sequence). This CDR3 is CASKGLGGNTEAFF. CDR3 in DNA: TGTGCCAGCAAAGGTTTAGGGGGGAACACTGAAGCTTTCTTT.

CDR3 residues: CAWRSQTGSNSPLHF. The CDR3 DNA sequence: TGTGCCTGGAGGTCACAGACAGGGTCTAATTCACCCCTCCACTTT. The V call is TRBV30, the J call TRBJ1-6; 7 nucleotides match TRBD1. The CDR3 loop spans 15 amino acids. Trimming cost V 3 bases and J 6 bases; bases outside gene matches: 8. The germline V gene has CDR1 GTSNPN and CDR2 SVGIG (reference sequence). The full variable domain, completed using reference TRBV30 and TRBJ1-6, is SQTIHQWPATLVQPVGSPLSLECTVEGTSNPNLYWYRQAAGRGLQLLFYSVGIGQISSEVPQNLSASRPQDRQFILSSKKLLLSDSGFYLCAWRSQTGSNSPLHFGNGTRLTVT.

In this sample, this clone is medium-sized. This chain uses TRBV3-1 (or the pseudogene TRBV3-2) with TRBJ2-7; TRBD2 matches 9 bases. The germline CDR1 and CDR2 sequences are LGHDT and YNNKEL (reference sequence). The CDR3 consists of 15 residues. J gave up 2 bases and V 3 bases, and 5 bases lay outside the gene matches. The CDR3 nucleotides are TGTGCCAGCAGCCACCGGCCTAGCGGGACCTACGAGCAGTACTTC. It yields the protein CASSHRPSGTYEQYF.

The chain joins TRBV19 to TRBJ1-5; TRBD1 might be the D (5 bases). This CDR3 is built from 15 residues. V lost 6 bases and J lost 5, with 17 bases in between. CDR1 is LNHDA, CDR2 SQIVND, per germline (reference sequence). CDR3 loop: CASRRVERRDQPQHF. CDR3 bases: TGTGCCAGTAGGAGAGTCGAACGCAGGGATCAGCCCCAGCATTTT.

This clone appeared once. The V call is TRBV14, the J call TRBJ2-1; 10 nucleotides match TRBD1. The V gene end was trimmed by 1 base and the J gene end by 4 bases; junction bases not matched to a gene: 4. Per germline, CDR1 SGHDN and CDR2 FVKESK. The CDR3 totals 16 residues. The CDR3 sequence is CASSQAGTGAYNEQFF. CDR3 nucleotides: TGTGCCAGCAGCCAAGCCGGGACAGGGGCGTACAATGAGCAGTTCTTC.

The chain recombines TRBV3-1 (or the pseudogene TRBV3-2) with TRBJ2-1; 9 nucleotides agree with TRBD2. Germline-derived CDR1 and CDR2 are LGHDT and YNNKEL (reference sequence). J was trimmed by 1 base and V by 3 bases; bases with no gene match: 1. The CDR3 covers 15 residues. The CDR3 DNA reads TGTGCCAGCAGCCAGGGACTAGCTTCCTACAATGAGCAGTTCTTC. Translation gives CASSQGLASYNEQFF.

The rearrangement uses TRBV14 and TRBJ1-4; no clear D. Per germline, CDR1 SGHDN and CDR2 FVKESK. The CDR3 is 16 residues long. The V and J ends lost 1 base and 3 bases respectively, with 12 bases between them. The CDR3 bases are TGTGCCAGCAGCCAAGGAGGACCGGGATCTAATGAAAAACTGTTTTTT. It translates to CASSQGGPGSNEKLFF.

This rearrangement joins TRBV6-2 or TRBV6-3 to TRBJ2-7; D unclear. The V and J ends lost 4 bases and 2 bases respectively, with 12 bases between them. The CDR3 covers 14 residues. From germline, CDR1 is MNHEY and CDR2 SVGEGT. The CDR3 protein is CASSFYGPTYEQYF. The CDR3 DNA sequence: TGTGCCAGCAGTTTCTACGGACCTACCTACGAGCAGTACTTC.

This clone was counted a few times. The V and J genes are TRBV25-1 and TRBJ2-2; 8 nucleotides line up with TRBD1. Trimming took 3 bases from V and 6 from J; bases not matched to a gene: 3. This CDR3 is built from 14 residues. Germline V gene sequence: CDR1 MGHDK, CDR2 SYGVNS. For the CDR3, the DNA is TGTGCCAGCAGTGACAGGGGGCGCGCCGGGGAGCTGTTTTTT. Translating gives CASSDRGRAGELFF.

The genes are TRBV3-1 (or the pseudogene TRBV3-2) and TRBJ1-1; D is ambiguous. The germline gives CDR1 LGHDT, CDR2 YNNKEL (reference sequence). V was trimmed by 3 bases and J by 0 bases, leaving 8 bases between them. CDR3 length equals 14 residues. For the CDR3, the DNA is TGTGCCAGCAGCCAGAGCAGAGTGAACACTGAAGCTTTCTTT. Translation: CASSQSRVNTEAFF.